The clone carrying this TCR beta chain was observed once. Germline V CDR1 and CDR2: SGHTS, YDEGEE. This CDR3 is 16 amino acids long. Trimming removed 4 bases at V and 0 bases at J, with 16 bases between. The source of the sample is a study of T cell clonotyping in hematopoietic cell transplantation. Generated by immunoSEQ multiplex PCR, the TCRdb table keeps only in-frame clones and is missing some. The sample lists roughly 28,000 clones; about 92% were seen once. As to time point: recipient sample about 28 days before transplant, after cytoreduction. Recipient blood drawn about 28 days pretransplant and days 30, 100, 180 after.

Sequencing was performed on peripheral blood mononuclear cells, taken before stem cell transplant. V is TRBV5-8 and J is TRBJ1-2; D possibly corresponds to TRBD1 (5 bases). The origin of this receptor is a man aged 45-60 years with acute myeloid leukemia. Some clones in this sample may be carry-over from other donors' samples. The CDR3 DNA is TGTGCCAGCAGCCGAAAGGGGACTCGAGCTAACTATGGCTACACCTTC. The encoded protein is CASSRKGTRANYGYTF.